This passage covers 6 T cell receptor beta chains from one sample sequenced in a study of beta chain features in type 1 diabetes. Study findings and constraints: Moderately but significantly shorter TCRB CDR3s were found in Type 1 diabetes patients in all four CD4+ subsets.

The authors reverse transcribed all of the isolated RNA, so sequencing captured expressed TCRB transcripts. The protocol was immunoSEQ multiplex PCR, while the TCRdb copy is restricted to in-frame clones and leaves out a portion. The repertoire holds 280,000 or so clones, approximately 15% seen once, with less than 0.02% in the top ten. For these receptors, no antigen is known. The specimen was naive CD4+ T cells from blood. These receptors all come from a man aged 18 to 35 with type 1 diabetes.

The V and J genes are TRBV4-2 and TRBJ2-5, with 7 nucleotides matching TRBD2. Germline CDR1 and CDR2: LGHNA and YNFKEQ. The V gene end was trimmed by 2 bases and the J gene end by 5 bases; junction bases not matched to a gene: 8. This CDR3 is built from 15 residues. CDR3 loop: CASSQSSGTGETQYF. In DNA form, the CDR3 reads TGTGCCAGCAGCCAAAGCAGCGGGACGGGTGAGACCCAGTACTTC.

With regard to this clone: Distinct nucleotide sequences in the sample also encode this CDR3. V usage is TRBV6-6 and J usage is TRBJ1-2; weak D call: TRBD1 (6 bases). The CDR3 consists of 13 residues. Germline-derived CDR1 and CDR2 are MNHNY and SVGAGI (reference sequence). Trimming left V 0 bases short and J 11 bases short, with 13 bases between. The CDR3 DNA is TGTGCCAGCAGTTACTCGCCAGGGGAGGGATACACCTTC. Translating gives CASSYSPGEGYTF.

The chain employs TRBV25-1 and TRBJ2-2, with no clear D. The CDR3 contains 12 residues. The germline gives CDR1 MGHDK, CDR2 SYGVNS. Trimming removed 6 bases at V and 6 bases at J, with 8 bases between. CDR3 DNA sequence: TGTGCCAGCAGAAGAACAGCCGGGGAGCTGTTTTTT. Translated, it gives CASRRTAGELFF.

Turning to this clone: This specimen includes other DNA sequences encoding the same CDR3. V is TRBV18 and J is TRBJ1-1; perhaps TRBD1 as D (5 bases). Trimming took 0 bases from V and 3 from J, leaving 5 bases between them. The CDR3 is 13 residues long. Per the germline V gene, CDR1 is KGHSH and CDR2 is LQKENI. The CDR3 loop is CASSPPGDTEAFF. CDR3 bases: TGTGCCAGCTCACCACCAGGGGACACTGAAGCTTTCTTT. Full variable domain (outside the CDR3, taken from reference TRBV18 and TRBJ1-1): NAGVMQNPRHLVRRRGQEARLRCSPMKGHSHVYWYRQLPEEGLKFMVYLQKENIIDESGMPKERFSAEFPKEGPSILRIQQVVRGDSAAYFCASSPPGDTEAFFGQGTRLTVV.

This chain connects TRBV20-1 to TRBJ2-1; D is uncertain. The CDR3 has 11 amino acids. Trimming left V 5 bases short and J 8 bases short, with 10 bases between. CDR1 is DFQATT and CDR2 is SNEGSKA in the germline V gene (reference sequence). The CDR3 is CSALLRYEQFF. The DNA for the CDR3 is TGCAGTGCTCTACTGAGGTATGAGCAGTTCTTC.

This clone has only a few counts. This chain joins TRBV2 and TRBJ2-1; D call uncertain. Trimming took 4 bases from V and 4 from J, leaving 2 bases between them. The CDR3 sequence is 11 residues long. Per the germline V gene, CDR1 is SNHLY and CDR2 is FYNNEI. CDR3 DNA: TGTGCCAGCAGTGCTTACAATGAGCAGTTCTTC. Translating gives CASSAYNEQFF.